This is a list of T cell receptor beta chains from one sample in a study of OX40 agonist ivuxolimab in advanced cancers. Using immunoSEQ multiplex PCR, the repertoire was profiled, and TCRdb retains in-frame clones only, with some absent. Found here are some 30,000 clones, 80% to 90% of them singletons; the top ten hold about 20%. Material: CD4+ or CD8+ T cells sorted from blood, obtained in a trial of the OX40 agonist ivuxolimab. The receptors originated from an adult with an advanced solid tumor such as melanoma, head and neck, liver or kidney cancer. The CDR3 runs from the conserved cysteine through the conserved F or W. A D gene is named only where the DNA matches it firmly. Clone size appears in some rows only: once, few, many, or a class for an expanded clone.

clone_size j_call v_call d_call cdr3_aa cdr3_nt
- TRBJ1-5 TRBV7-2 TRBD1 CASSRDRGQPQHF TGTGCCAGCAGCCGGGACAGGGGGCAACCCCAGCATTTT
- TRBJ2-1 TRBV4-1 - CASSQGSAKVKRSSYNEQFF TGCGCCAGCAGCCAAGGTTCCGCGAAGGTCAAGCGAAGCTCCTACAATGAGCAGTTCTTC
- TRBJ2-2 TRBV29-1 TRBD2 CSGTSGAYTGELFF TGCAGCGGGACTAGCGGGGCTTACACCGGGGAGCTGTTTTTT
- TRBJ2-1 TRBV7-6 - CASSLARKLEQFF TGTGCCAGCAGCTTAGCCCGAAAGCTTGAGCAGTTCTTC
- TRBJ1-6 TRBV11-2 - CASSLEPPRQYMNSPLHF TGTGCCAGCAGCTTAGAACCCCCCCGACAGTATATGAATTCACCCCTCCACTTT
- TRBJ2-7 TRBV7-3 TRBD2 CASNFARGAYEQYF TGTGCCAGCAACTTCGCCCGGGGGGCCTACGAGCAGTACTTC
- TRBJ1-5 TRBV7-2 - CASSLARDSNQPQHF TGTGCCAGCAGCTTAGCCAGGGATAGCAATCAGCCCCAGCATTTT
- TRBJ1-2 TRBV27 - CASSLWPRGANYGYTF TGTGCCAGCAGTTTATGGCCGCGGGGAGCAAACTATGGCTACACCTTC
few TRBJ2-2 TRBV15 - CATSRDFRDTGELFF TGTGCCACCAGCAGAGATTTTAGAGACACCGGGGAGCTGTTTTTT
- TRBJ2-7 TRBV2 TRBD2 CASSEGLAGGYAYF TGTGCCAGCAGTGAAGGGCTAGCGGGGGGGTACGCGTACTTC
- TRBJ2-5 TRBV15 - CATSGGNSETQYF TGTGCCACCAGCGGGGGGAATTCTGAGACCCAGTACTTC